The following is a TCR beta chain sequence with its context. Its cognate antigen has yet to be identified. The record has no base qualities; no much larger clone is one base away. This specimen comes from a study of shared clonotypes between healthy human individuals (dated by TCRdb to the early 2020s). Some background on the complete study: The cohort comprised a couple of women and a few men aged 18 to 49 years. Per donor, three plates each were used for CD4 naive and CD4 memory, two for CD8 naive, and one for CD8 memory. To estimate repertoire size and how much clonotypes are shared between individuals, the study performed deep sequencing of blood TCR repertoires from about five healthy adults. Different laboratories and diverse techniques were used to prepare libraries and sequence TCR repertoires, to increase sequencing depth and limit assay-specific biases. Each donor's leukapheresis produced roughly between about 0.9 and 9.5 billion PBMCs.

Using the deep immunoSEQ assay, multiplex PCR amplified TCR CDR3 regions from genomic DNA. Genomic DNA extracted from each cell subset was distributed evenly over all wells of several immunoSEQ 96-well plates, and each plate served as one replicate. For sorted subsets, 200 to 250 ng genomic DNA, equal to about 30,000 T cell genomes, was loaded into each replicate PCR. Purified libraries were quantified with a Qubit 3.0 fluorometer, sized on a Bioanalyzer 2100, and re-quantified with the KAPA Library Quantification kit. A separate single-read 150-cycle Illumina NextSeq 550 flow cell was used to sequence each immunoSEQ 96-well plate. The original pipeline was this. Because the immunoSEQ output held only junctional sequences and lacked quality scores, the filtering could not match the filtering applied to full-length reads. To assign V/J genes and CDR3, sequences were annotated using PyIR, a Python wrapper for IgBLAST v1.9, with IMGT germline references. Reads were filtered out if the reads had weak V/J assignments (E-value above 1e-6), no CDR3, stop codons, out-of-frame junctions, or ambiguous translated residues. A V3J clonotype was defined by an identical inferred V gene, J gene, and CDR3 amino acid sequence. Percentage overlap between repertoires was computed as shared unique clonotypes divided by the size of the smaller repertoire. Three approaches were used to assess repertoire richness: RTK rarefaction, the Chao1 estimator, and Recon v2.1 estimates of unobserved clonotypes. For all TCRbeta clonotypes obtained by the gDNA method from four donors, generation probabilities were computed with OLGA. TCRdb carries this immuneACCESS record with in-frame sequences only. Its versions omit some clonotypes, under half of them owing to an unresolved V gene in the studies checked, with the rest unexplained. The DNA gave D and trimming, while V, J and clone size come from that table. This sample gives about 1.5 million clones in total; 98% of them show up just once. The biggest ten clones account for 0.4% to 0.45% of the sample.

On the study overall, not on this receptor specifically: Based on pairwise subsampling, the degree of clonotype sharing among donors was expected to be affected by sequencing depth. Larger estimated clonotype richness was generally found for naive subsets than for memory subsets. Incomplete sequencing was indicated by rarefaction of sorted-subset datasets, despite the large sequencing depth. Roughly 5% of naive CD4, 3.5% of naive CD8, around 2.3% of memory CD4, and 0.4% of memory CD8 clonotypes were shared across four donors. Clonotypes shared by all four sorted-subset donors showed higher generation probabilities than non-shared clonotypes. Because the study included a small number of donors, the genetic and exposure-history diversity represented was limited. Only blood was sampled, and tissue TCR repertoires likely differ from those in blood.

Donors were healthy HIV-negative adults with no recently reported acute infections or vaccinations. Only Caucasian adults living in Nashville, Tennessee, USA were represented among the donors. CD4+ T cells were enriched through magnetic negative selection, after which naive cells were positively selected on CD45RA and the remaining negative fraction served as the memory subset. After blood collection by leukapheresis, PBMCs were isolated using Ficoll-Histopaque density gradient centrifugation and then cryopreserved in the vapor phase of liquid nitrogen. Analytical flow cytometry was used to check the purity and quantity of each magnetically sorted T cell population. Genomic DNA was isolated from every sorted fraction and measured by UV absorbance on a Nanodrop 2000c. Source material: naive CD4+ T cells sorted from blood. The cell subset or site label here, explained by the study, means: CD45RA+ positively selected. This TCR was recovered from a man in his thirties or forties in good health.

The DNA sequence follows: TGTGCCAGCAGTGACTTAGCTAGCGGGAGTAAGGATACGCAGTATTTT. The encoded protein is CASSDLASGSKDTQYF. Rearrangement joined TRBV6-4 to TRBJ2-3; 10 bases in the junction line up with TRBD2. The CDR1 and CDR2 encoded by the germline V gene are MRHNA and SNTAGT. CDR3 length: 16 amino acids, cysteine to phenylalanine. The CDR3 DNA has 48 bases and is translated from base 1. V ends up 1 base short and J 6 bases short, with an unmatched junction base count of 7.